This TCR beta chain stems from a study of blood T cell repertoires in COVID-19 (dated by TCRdb to 2020 to 2022). Regarding the research as a whole: The collaborator samples originated in the United States, Italy and Spain and spanned the acute and convalescent phases of COVID-19. The material from the prospective study consisted of cDNA or gDNA derived from T cells, B-cell-depleted T cells, or PBMCs. Deeply sampled blood TCRbeta repertoires from subjects exposed to, actively infected with, or recovered from COVID-19 were included in the dataset. The repertoires were released in a freely available public database intended as a resource for research on the immune response to SARS-CoV-2. The samples were drawn from two sources: the first 160 participants of the ongoing ImmuneRACE study, and 950 to 1,500 subjects contributed by 6 global collaborators. Nearly every sample came with metadata listing a de-identified subject ID, COVID-19 status, age in years and sex. Where HLA class I and class II types were available, the types were taken from metadata supplied by the sample provider, not from assay-based typing. Study-level results and caveats: Clinical and demographic metadata were provided uncurated, with the amount varying by source and participant.

TCRbeta CDR3 regions were amplified from genomic DNA using the immunoSEQ Assay, a bias-controlled multiplex PCR. On the authors' methods: The number of nucleated cells in each sample was estimated by amplification of reference gene primers within the assay. To quantify the absolute abundance of each unique TCRbeta CDR3 rearrangement, sequence reads were collapsed and filtered. For each sample, productive Simpson clonality was calculated as the square root of Simpson's diversity index across productive rearrangements. TCRdb carries this immuneACCESS record with in-frame sequences only. Its versions omit some clonotypes, under half of them owing to an unresolved V gene in the studies checked, with the rest unexplained. V and J calls plus clone size are reproduced from that table; the DNA served to infer D and trimming. The sample table lists tens of thousands of clones, 88% of them with a count of one. Around 7.2% of the sample is in the top ten clones.

Collaborating institutions collected whole blood in K2EDTA tubes following their own protocols. For TCRbeta analysis, collaborator samples were shipped as frozen whole blood, as isolated PBMCs, or as DNA extracted from either sample type. As to this clone: The target of this receptor is not known. No base quality information exists; no much larger clone differs at one position.

V drops 1 base and J drops 4 bases, leaving 17 bases in between. The germline V gene (reference sequence) provides CDR1 LGHDT and CDR2 YNNKEL. From its cysteine to its phenylalanine, the CDR3 spans 17 amino acids. Only the CDR3 DNA is retained, 51 bases long and in frame from the first base. The sequenced material came from peripheral blood. The receptor was isolated from a woman over 75 with acute or convalescent COVID-19. The chain is made from TRBV3-1 (or the pseudogene TRBV3-2) and TRBJ2-1, and the D gene may be TRBD2, 5 bases matching. The CDR3 has the sequence CASSQADAGYEYNEQFF. In nucleotide form, the sequence is TGTGCCAGCAGCCAAGCCGACGCGGGTTACGAATACAATGAGCAGTTCTTC.